What follows describes a single T cell receptor beta chain. In the authors' workflow: Researchers report that nucleated cell counts were estimated from reference gene primer amplification. Sequenced by immunoSEQ multiplex PCR; TCRdb stores in-frame clones only, minus some. V, J and clone size reflect that table, while D and trimming were determined from the DNA. The sample holds around 300,000 clones, approximately 86% seen once. The V segment lost 3 bases and the J segment 5 bases; nucleotides outside the gene matches: 3. Germline values: CDR1 SNHLY, CDR2 FYNNEI. This CDR3 contains 15 residues. Clinical histories supplied by participants themselves formed the basis of cohort assignment. This record belongs to a study of blood T cell repertoires in COVID-19. Study details: Italy, Spain and the United States were the sources of the convalescent and acute COVID-19 samples.

The V gene is TRBV2, the J gene TRBJ2-2; TRBD2 matches at 10 bases. The source of this sequence is a woman aged 18-35 years who had recovered from COVID-19. Source material: PBMCs or T cells enriched from blood (not recorded which). The CDR3 nucleotides read TGTGCCAGCAGTGAGCCTAGCGGGAGTACCGGGGAGCTGTTTTTT. This codes for CASSEPSGSTGELFF.